The clone carrying this T cell receptor (beta chain) was found a few times. Its antigen is unknown. This specimen comes from a study of glioma-infiltrating T cells. On the study more broadly: Sequencing aimed for about 4.5- to 11-fold coverage of about 920,000 peripheral T cells. Study-level findings and limits: CDR3 overlap between tissue and blood was very small. Tissue-blood divergence was below expectation in non-neoplastic patients, above in gliomas.

The J segment lost 8 bases and the V segment lost 6 bases, leaving 11 bases of the junction unmatched. The CDR3 is 14 residues long. The germline gives CDR1 DFQATT, CDR2 SNEGSKA (reference sequence). TCR alpha and beta CDR3 regions were amplified from RNA using iRepertoire nested multiplex PCR. From the multiplex PCR reads, TCRdb called clonotypes with MiXCR, one entry per CDR3 protein. The table shows about 400,000 distinct CDR3 sequences, with roughly two fifths occurring only once. This chain links TRBV20-1 with TRBJ2-1, with 9 positions matching TRBD2. The specimen sequenced was glioma tissue, nonneoplastic brain tissue, or PBMCs (not recorded which). This sequence originates from a human donor with low-grade glioma or glioblastoma, undergoing nonglioma brain surgery, or in good health (not recorded which). The CDR3 nucleotides are TGCAGTGCCCAAGGGACTAGCAGGTTGCATGAGCAGTTCTTC. Protein product: CSAQGTSRLHEQFF.